The clone carrying this TCR beta chain was counted ten times or more. The authors' processing: Estimation of nucleated cell counts was performed using reference gene primer amplification. Measured with immunoSEQ multiplex PCR; TCRdb has only the in-frame clones, and not every one. V and J calls and clone size follow that table, whereas D and trimming were derived from the DNA. The table lists 150,000 to 200,000 clones, roughly 89% of them singletons, with approximately 10% in the top ten. This sample is part of a study of blood T cell repertoires in COVID-19. Study at large: Acute-phase and convalescent COVID-19 samples originated in the United States, Italy and Spain. Sample material is recorded as cDNA or gDNA derived from T cells, B-cell-depleted T cells, or PBMCs.

Patients of the Seattle cohort, enrolled during active infection, were followed longitudinally. Material for sequencing was peripheral blood. This TCR derives from a woman aged 70-85 years with COVID-19, enrolled during active disease.

CDR3 loop: CASSETSGTTDTQYF. The CDR3 DNA reads TGTGCCAGCAGTGAGACTAGCGGGACCACAGATACGCAGTATTTT. V is TRBV6-4 and J is TRBJ2-3; 11 positions agree with TRBD2. V shed 3 bases and J 2 bases; nucleotides not matched to a gene: 1. Germline values: CDR1 MRHNA, CDR2 SNTAGT. CDR3 size: 15 residues.